The 25 T cell receptor beta chains below come from one sample, sequenced in a study of follicular helper T cells after annual influenza vaccination. The method was immunoSEQ multiplex PCR; TCRdb's version includes in-frame clones alone and lacks a portion of them. In the table there are around 11,000 clones, 70% to 90% of which are singletons. The time point is: 2015-2016 season, 7 days after influenza vaccination. This specimen consisted of CXCR5+ CD38- circulating T follicular helper cells from blood, obtained 7 days after influenza vaccination. The subset denotes: circulating Tfh, non-naive CD4+CXCR5+PD-1+ (ICOS+CD38+ or ICOS-CD38-). Receptors originate from an adult who received the influenza vaccine.

The chain recombines TRBV9 with TRBJ2-7; 9 bases fit TRBD2. Germline V lookup: CDR1 SGDLS, CDR2 YYNGEE. Trimming at V came to 3 bases and at J to 2 bases, leaving 6 bases not matched to a gene. The CDR3 totals 15 residues. The CDR3 bases are TGTGCCAGCAGCGAGGGACTAGCTTTGACCTACGAGCAGTACTTC. This codes for CASSEGLALTYEQYF.

V is TRBV19 and J is TRBJ1-5; D gene ambiguous. The CDR3 sequence is 15 residues long. In germline, CDR1 is LNHDA, CDR2 SQIVND (reference sequence). Deletions cut 8 bases from V and 3 bases from J, with 17 bases between. The DNA of the CDR3 is TGTGCCAGTCCCCCGGCTGTCCGGGACAATCAGCCCCAGCATTTT. It specifies CASPPAVRDNQPQHF.

The V call is TRBV4-3, the J call TRBJ1-4, with 11 bases matching TRBD1. The germline V gene has CDR1 LGHNA and CDR2 YSLEER. The J segment lost 10 bases and the V segment lost 3 bases, leaving 7 bases of the junction unmatched. The CDR3 has 15 residues. CDR3 nucleotides: TGCGCCAGCAGCCAGGACAGGGGGCAACGAAGAAAACTGTTTTTT. This gives the protein CASSQDRGQRRKLFF.

CDR3 protein: CASSGGTSGASYNEQFF. The CDR3 DNA is TGCGCCAGCAGCGGCGGGACTAGCGGGGCGTCCTACAATGAGCAGTTCTTC. The J gene is TRBJ2-1, the V gene TRBV5-1, with 13 bases fitting TRBD2. The J segment lost 1 base and the V segment lost 4 bases, leaving 5 bases of the junction unmatched. Germline CDR1 SGHRS, CDR2 YFSETQ. The CDR3 spans 17 residues.

J is TRBJ2-1 and V is TRBV11-3, with a tentative D call TRBD2 (6 bases). Trimming took 3 bases from V and 0 from J, leaving 9 bases between them. The CDR3 consists of 15 residues. Germline CDR1 reads SGHNT; CDR2 reads YENEEA. The CDR3 nucleotides are TGTGCCAGCAGCTTTAGCGGAACCTCCTACAATGAGCAGTTCTTC. It encodes CASSFSGTSYNEQFF.

J is TRBJ2-3 and V is TRBV7-3, with D unresolved. Germline CDR1 is SGHTA and CDR2 is FQGTGA. The CDR3 is made up of 12 amino acids. V lost 5 bases and J lost 2, with 5 bases in between. The DNA for the CDR3 is TGTGCCAGCAGCCCGGACACAGATACGCAGTATTTT. Protein product: CASSPDTDTQYF.

V is TRBV14 and J is TRBJ2-3, with D perhaps matching TRBD1 (5 bases). V lost 3 bases and J lost 7, with 14 bases in between. CDR1 is SGHDN, CDR2 FVKESK, per germline. CDR3 size: 14 residues. The CDR3 region is CASSHLQVRNTQYF. In nucleotides, the CDR3 is TGTGCCAGCAGCCACCTACAGGTTCGAAATACGCAGTATTTT.

This chain links TRBV7-6 with TRBJ1-6, with D perhaps matching TRBD1 (5 bases). The CDR3 length is 15 residues. CDR1 SGHVS and CDR2 FNYEAQ come from the germline V gene. V was cut by 4 bases and J by 9 bases, with 16 bases left in between. The CDR3 DNA reads TGTGCCAGCAGCTCGGGAAGGGGTTTTACTTCACCCCTCCACTTT. Its protein product is CASSSGRGFTSPLHF.

This clone was seen more than once but under ten times. The chain employs TRBV30 and TRBJ1-3; D unclear. Trimming shortened V by 8 bases and J by 0 bases, and 14 bases separated the two germline ends. The CDR3 is made up of 14 amino acids. Germline-derived CDR1 and CDR2 are GTSNPN and SVGIG (reference sequence). The CDR3 region has the DNA TGTGCCCATGAGGGCGGCAGCTCTGGAAACACCATATATTTT. Its protein is CAHEGGSSGNTIYF.

V gene TRBV7-3 combines with J gene TRBJ1-2, with 7 positions matching TRBD1. V lost 2 bases and J lost 3; bases outside the gene matches: 3. The CDR3 spans 14 residues. Germline V CDR1 and CDR2: SGHTA, FQGTGA. The CDR3 sequence is CASSLSGTDYGYTF. CDR3 nucleotide sequence: TGTGCCAGCAGCTTATCCGGGACAGACTATGGCTACACCTTC.

The rearrangement uses TRBV7-9 and TRBJ2-4; 8 bases are shared with TRBD1. Germline CDR1 and CDR2: SEHNR and FQNEAQ (reference sequence). This CDR3 spans 13 amino acids. Germline trimming cut 4 bases from V and 7 bases from J; bases unmatched to any gene: 3. CDR3 sequence (DNA): TGTGCCAGCAGCTCCTCAGGGGGCAACATTCAGTACTTC. Amino acid sequence: CASSSSGGNIQYF.

A single count supports this clone. A junction end diverges from the germline sequence, so it may reflect a read error. This sequence joins TRBV30 and TRBJ2-5; no definite D call. CDR1 and CDR2 (germline): GTSNPN, SVGIG (reference sequence). The CDR3 is 13 residues long. In nucleotides, the CDR3 is TGTGCCTGGAGTTCCGGAAAGTCGGGCGGACCGAACTTC. The encoded protein is CAWSSGKSGGPNF.

The V and J genes are TRBV5-5 and TRBJ1-2, with D hard to call. This CDR3 region has 14 residues. V lost 6 bases and J 0 bases, leaving 12 bases between the germline ends. CDR1 and CDR2 (germline): SGHKS, YYEKEE (reference sequence). The CDR3, as DNA: TGTGCCAGCACCGATCCCGTATCTAACTATGGCTACACCTTC. It is translated as CASTDPVSNYGYTF.

The chain is built from TRBV6-5 and TRBJ1-2; 8 bases are a match to TRBD1. V lost 6 bases, J lost 3 bases, and 3 bases stayed unmatched. The CDR3 runs 13 residues. The V gene's germline CDR1 is MNHEY and CDR2 SVGAGI. CDR3 DNA sequence: TGTGCCAGCAGGACAGGGGTAGACTATGGCTACACCTTC. This sequence encodes CASRTGVDYGYTF.

J is TRBJ1-6 and V is TRBV30; 8 bases agree with TRBD1. J lost 10 bases, V lost 2 bases, and 10 bases had no gene match. The germline V gene has CDR1 GTSNPN and CDR2 SVGIG (reference sequence). The CDR3 length is 15 residues. CDR3 nucleotides: TGTGCCTGGAGTACGGTCCAGGGGGCCAACTCACCCCTCCACTTT. It codes for CAWSTVQGANSPLHF. The complete variable domain, with remaining parts taken from reference TRBV30 and TRBJ1-6, reads SQTIHQWPATLVQPVGSPLSLECTVEGTSNPNLYWYRQAAGRGLQLLFYSVGIGQISSEVPQNLSASRPQDRQFILSSKKLLLSDSGFYLCAWSTVQGANSPLHFGNGTRLTVT.

This clone is a singleton in its sample. V is TRBV13 and J is TRBJ1-6; 7 bases are shared with TRBD1. J gave up 2 bases and V 0 bases, and 1 base lay outside the gene matches. Germline V gene lookup returns CDR1 PRHDT and CDR2 FYEKMQ (reference sequence). The CDR3 is made up of 16 amino acids. CDR3 protein: CASSLGQGTYNSPLHF. The CDR3 nucleotides are TGTGCCAGCAGCTTAGGACAGGGGACCTATAATTCACCCCTCCACTTT.

This chain uses TRBV29-1 with TRBJ1-2; TRBD1 agrees at 8 bases. J lost 8 bases, V lost 7 bases, and 12 bases had no gene match. The germline CDR1 and CDR2 sequences are SQVTM and ANQGSEA. This CDR3 region has 13 residues. The chain's CDR3 is CSALDRGGGGYTF. The CDR3 nucleotides are TGCAGCGCTTTAGACAGGGGAGGAGGGGGCTACACCTTC.

The rearrangement links TRBV5-1 to TRBJ2-2; D is ambiguous. The CDR3 is 16 residues long. V lost 4 bases and J 6 bases, leaving 19 bases between the germline ends. Germline values: CDR1 SGHRS, CDR2 YFSETQ. CDR3 nucleotides: TGCGCCAGCAGCCCGCGGTTGGTAAGGCTAGCCGGGGAGCTGTTTTTT. Translated: CASSPRLVRLAGELFF.

This chain connects TRBV10-3 to TRBJ1-1, with TRBD1 matching over 8 bases. J was trimmed by 2 bases and V by 3 bases; bases with no gene match: 5. CDR1 is ENHRY and CDR2 is SYGVKD in the germline V gene. This CDR3 has 15 amino acids. The chain's CDR3 is CAISDGGQANTEAFF. The CDR3 DNA follows: TGTGCCATCAGTGATGGGGGACAGGCAAACACTGAAGCTTTCTTT.

J is TRBJ1-4 and V is TRBV14; D is perhaps TRBD1 (6 bases). The CDR3 totals 14 residues. Trimming left V 4 bases short and J 8 bases short, with 14 bases between. Germline values: CDR1 SGHDN, CDR2 FVKESK. CDR3 nucleotide sequence: TGTGCCAGCAGCCTTCGGGGGGGCGAAGAAAAACTGTTTTTT. It specifies CASSLRGGEEKLFF.

This clone came up once. The rearrangement uses TRBV19 and TRBJ1-3; D is ambiguous. V was trimmed by 5 bases and J by 0 bases, leaving 14 bases between them. In germline, CDR1 is LNHDA, CDR2 SQIVND (reference sequence). The CDR3 contains 16 residues. CDR3 amino acids: CASSGLRESSGNTIYF. Written as DNA, the CDR3 is TGTGCCAGTAGTGGACTGAGGGAGAGCTCTGGAAACACCATATATTTT. Full variable domain (outside the CDR3, taken from reference TRBV19 and TRBJ1-3): DGGITQSPKYLFRKEGQNVTLSCEQNLNHDAMYWYRQDPGQGLRLIYYSQIVNDFQKGDIAEGYSVSREKKESFPLTVTSAQKNPTAFYLCASSGLRESSGNTIYFGEGSWLTVV.

The rearrangement uses TRBV30 and TRBJ2-3; D not certain. In germline, CDR1 is GTSNPN, CDR2 SVGIG (reference sequence). V was pared by 1 base and J by 4 bases, with 9 bases between. The CDR3 contains 13 residues. The CDR3 DNA reads TGTGCCTGGAGTGCCCGCGGCGCAGATACGCAGTATTTT. This encodes CAWSARGADTQYF.

This clone was seen just once. This chain connects TRBV5-1 to TRBJ1-5; D gene unclear. With 2 bases removed from V and 4 bases from J, the gap between germline ends came to 7 bases. Looked up from germline, CDR1 is SGHRS and CDR2 is YFSETQ. The CDR3 is 13 residues long. In DNA form, the CDR3 reads TGCGCCAGCAGCTTTGGGGTGAATCAGCCCCAGCATTTT. Translation gives CASSFGVNQPQHF. Filled out from reference TRBV5-1 and TRBJ1-5, the complete variable domain reads KAGVTQTPRYLIKTRGQQVTLSCSPISGHRSVSWYQQTPGQGLQFLFEYFSETQRNKGNFPGRFSGRQFSNSRSEMNVSTLELGDSALYLCASSFGVNQPQHFGDGTRLSIL.

The V and J genes are TRBV18 and TRBJ1-4; D unresolved. The germline gives CDR1 KGHSH, CDR2 LQKENI. The V and J ends lost 6 bases and 5 bases respectively, with 10 bases between them. CDR3 size: 13 residues. In nucleotides, the CDR3 is TGTGCCAGCTCCGGACGGCCGAATGAAAAACTGTTTTTT. Protein sequence: CASSGRPNEKLFF.

The chain is built from TRBV6-6 and TRBJ2-3, with D possibly matching TRBD2 (6 bases). With 3 bases removed from V and 5 bases from J, the gap between germline ends came to 18 bases. The CDR3 consists of 16 residues. CDR1 is MNHNY, CDR2 SVGAGI, per germline (reference sequence). The CDR3 protein is CASSYPRGNERDTQYF. The CDR3, as DNA: TGTGCCAGCAGTTATCCCCGGGGGAATGAACGAGATACGCAGTATTTT.